A selection of T cell receptor beta chains follows, all from one sample in a study of blood T cell repertoires in COVID-19. Only in-frame clones appear in the TCRdb table, and some are missing; sequencing was by immunoSEQ multiplex PCR. The data hold a few hundred thousand clones, with roughly 89% observed a single time. The sample consisted of PBMCs or T cells enriched from blood (not recorded which). All receptors derive from a woman in her 50s who had recovered from COVID-19. Both conserved end residues are part of each CDR3. A D gene is named only where the DNA matches it firmly. Size tells how often a clone was seen (once, few, many) or the class of an expanded clone, and some rows leave it out.

d_call | clone_size | j_call | v_call | cdr3_nt | cdr3_aa
TRBD1 | - | TRBJ2-7 | TRBV11-2 | TGTGCCAGCAGAAACCCCGGGACAGCCCCCTACGAGCAGTACTTC | CASRNPGTAPYEQYF
- | - | TRBJ1-1 | TRBV18 | TGTGCCAGCTCACCATCGGGGGGCACTGAAGCTTTCTTT | CASSPSGGTEAFF
TRBD2 | - | TRBJ2-1 | TRBV6-2/TRBV6-3 | TGTGCCAGCAGTCACATCATTGTAGCGGGGGGCCATGAGCAGTTCTTC | CASSHIIVAGGHEQFF
TRBD1 | - | TRBJ2-7 | TRBV5-4 | TGTGCCAGCAGCTCTCTCGGACAGGGCTCCTACGAGCAGTACTTC | CASSSLGQGSYEQYF
TRBD2 | - | TRBJ2-3 | TRBV15 | TGTGCCACCAGCAGAGAACTAGCGGGGTATACGCAGTATTTT | CATSRELAGYTQYF
- | - | TRBJ1-4 | TRBV4-1 | TGCGCCAGCAGCCTTACAAACACAGGGTTAGGAGAAAAACTGTTTTTT | CASSLTNTGLGEKLFF
TRBD1 | few | TRBJ1-1 | TRBV7-9 | TGTGCCAGCAGCTTAGACACAGGGGAACACATGAACACTGAAGCTTTCTTT | CASSLDTGEHMNTEAFF
TRBD1 | - | TRBJ2-7 | TRBV10-3 | TGTGCCATCGACGACCGACAGGGGGTCGTCTACGAGCAGTACTTC | CAIDDRQGVVYEQYF
- | once | TRBJ1-1 | TRBV18 | TGTGCCAGCTCACCATGGCCTGGGGACATGAACACTGAAGCTTTCTTT | CASSPWPGDMNTEAFF
- | - | TRBJ2-1 | TRBV2 | TGTGCCAGCAGTGAAAGGGGTCCCAATGAGCAGTTCTTC | CASSERGPNEQFF
- | once | TRBJ1-1 | TRBV18 | TGTGCCAGCTCACCACCGCTCGCAGGGGTGGGCACTGAAGCTTTCTTT | CASSPPLAGVGTEAFF
- | - | TRBJ1-6 | TRBV30 | TGTGCCTGGGGTGGGTTCGAACAGGGATTTACTCGGAATTCACCCCTCCACTTT | CAWGGFEQGFTRNSPLHF
- | - | TRBJ2-7 | TRBV28 | TGTGCCACGACTGGTCAGGAGCAGTACTTC | CATTGQEQYF
- | - | TRBJ1-5 | TRBV19 | TGTGCCAGTAGTATGATGGGAGACGGACAGCCCCAGCATTTT | CASSMMGDGQPQHF
TRBD1 | once | TRBJ1-1 | TRBV7-9 | TGTGCCAGCAGCCACGGACAGGGGTTGAACACTGAAGCTTTCTTT | CASSHGQGLNTEAFF
TRBD2 | - | TRBJ2-3 | TRBV9 | TGTGCCAGCAGCGGTACTAGCGGGGGAACAGATACGCAGTATTTT | CASSGTSGGTDTQYF
- | - | TRBJ1-6 | TRBV20-1 | TGCCCGGGAGGATCACCCCTCCACTTT | CPGGSPLHF
- | - | TRBJ1-3 | TRBV19 | TGTGCCAGTAGTCCCACAGCTGGAAACACCATATATTTT | CASSPTAGNTIYF
TRBD2 | - | TRBJ2-3 | TRBV4-2 | TGTGCCAGCAGCCGGAGAACTAGCGGGGGCACAGATACGCAGTATTTT | CASSRRTSGGTDTQYF
- | - | TRBJ2-3 | TRBV5-8 | TGTGCCAGCAGCTTATTACTATCTAGCACAGATACGCAGTATTTT | CASSLLLSSTDTQYF
TRBD1 | - | TRBJ1-1 | TRBV5-1 | TGCGCCAGCAGCTTCTACAGGGGTACTGAAGCTTTCTTT | CASSFYRGTEAFF
TRBD1 | - | TRBJ1-2 | TRBV30 | TGTGCCTGGGACAGGGGGCGCGAAAAGGGTGGCTACACCTTC | CAWDRGREKGGYTF
TRBD2 | - | TRBJ2-3 | TRBV6-4 | TGTGCCAGCAGTGTCGGCGGGGGGGAGGGAGATACGCAGTATTTT | CASSVGGGEGDTQYF
TRBD1 | - | TRBJ1-5 | TRBV15 | TGTGCCACCAGCAGCACAGGAAGGCCGGGACAGGGGGAAACTATAACCTCAATCAATCAGCCCCAGCATTTT | CATSSTGRPGQGETITSINQPQHF
TRBD1 | once | TRBJ1-1 | TRBV5-1 | TGCGCCAGCAGGGACAGGGAAGGGATGTCCACTGAAGCTTTCTTT | CASRDREGMSTEAFF
- | - | TRBJ2-3 | TRBV27 | TGTGCCAGCGTAACACCGGAGGACGGGCTTCGCGGCTTCACAGATACGCAGTATTTT | CASVTPEDGLRGFTDTQYF
TRBD1 | - | TRBJ2-7 | TRBV9 | TGTGCCAGCAGCCGCTCAGGGACAGCCGGCGAGCAGTACTTC | CASSRSGTAGEQYF
- | - | TRBJ1-1 | TRBV30 | TGTGCTTCAAAAGGGGTAGGGGCCTACATGAACACTGAAGCTTTCTTT | CASKGVGAYMNTEAFF
TRBD1 | few | TRBJ1-4 | TRBV4-3 | TGCGCCAGCAGCCAGGAGATCACAGGGGGGAACGGAGAAAAACTGTTTTTT | CASSQEITGGNGEKLFF
- | - | TRBJ2-5 | TRBV28 | TGTGCCAGCAGTTTGACAGTTAACCAAGAGACCCAGTACTTC | CASSLTVNQETQYF
TRBD1 | - | TRBJ1-6 | TRBV9 | TGTGCCAGCAGCGGAGGACAGGCGATTAATTCACCCCTCCACTTT | CASSGGQAINSPLHF